This paragraph covers one TCR beta chain sequence. The record originates from a study of blood T cell repertoires in COVID-19. In the study overall: T cells, B-cell-depleted T cells, or PBMCs supplied cDNA or gDNA.

Individuals drawn from 24 US areas were about 18 to 95 years old. Clinical history as reported by participants underpinned cohort assignment. Per the authors' pipeline: Estimates of nucleated cell counts were drawn from the amplification of reference gene primers. The assay was immunoSEQ multiplex PCR, and TCRdb's table has in-frame clones only and misses some. The D gene and trimming were derived from the DNA, and the V and J assignments and clone size from that table. The table includes under 300,000 clones, around 88% detected once. The V end was cut by 2 bases, the J end by 4 bases, with 14 bases between. CDR1 is SQVTM and CDR2 is ANQGSEA in the germline V gene. The CDR3 contains 14 residues.

The rearrangement links TRBV29-1 to TRBJ1-2; no definite D call. The TCR sequence derives from a man aged 40-49 years who had recovered from COVID-19. The sequencing sample was made of PBMCs or T cells enriched from blood (not recorded which). CDR3: CSVERTGVPYGYTF. CDR3 coding DNA: TGCAGCGTTGAAAGGACCGGGGTCCCCTATGGCTACACCTTC.